The rows below give T cell receptor beta chains drawn from one sample of a study of blood T cell repertoires in COVID-19. Clones were sequenced by immunoSEQ multiplex PCR, and TCRdb holds only the in-frame ones, with some missing. Found here are around 250,000 clones, about 89% of them singletons; the top ten hold 0.94%. Input material: peripheral blood. Receptors originate from a woman in her 40s who had recovered from COVID-19. CDR3s include the opening cysteine and the closing phenylalanine or tryptophan. The order of the fields is clone size, D gene, J gene, V gene, CDR3 length, CDR3 DNA, CDR3 protein. D genes are given only for firm matches. Expanded clones get a size class; other rows say once, few or many, or leave the size out.

clone_size: once
d_call: TRBD2
j_call: TRBJ2-5
v_call: TRBV25-1
cdr3_length: 15
cdr3_nt: TGTGCCAGCAGTGAGGCGGGGCGGGGGCAAGAGACCCAGTACTTC
cdr3_aa: CASSEAGRGQETQYF

clone_size: -
d_call: TRBD2
j_call: TRBJ2-1
v_call: TRBV6-6
cdr3_length: 19
cdr3_nt: TGTGCCAGCAGTCCCCTAGCGGGATCCCTTTCGGATTCCTACAATGAGCAGTTCTTC
cdr3_aa: CASSPLAGSLSDSYNEQFF

clone_size: few
d_call: TRBD1
j_call: TRBJ2-4
v_call: TRBV3-1/TRBV3-2
cdr3_length: 14
cdr3_nt: TGTGCCAGCAGCCGAGCAACCGGGACAGGCATTCAGTACTTC
cdr3_aa: CASSRATGTGIQYF

clone_size: -
d_call: TRBD1
j_call: TRBJ2-2
v_call: TRBV5-6
cdr3_length: 18
cdr3_nt: TGTGCCAGCAGCCCGAAGGATGGGACAGGGGTCAACACCGGGGAGCTGTTTTTT
cdr3_aa: CASSPKDGTGVNTGELFF

clone_size: -
d_call: TRBD2
j_call: TRBJ2-7
v_call: TRBV4-1
cdr3_length: 17
cdr3_nt: TGCGCCAGCAGCCAAGAGGAGACTAGCGGATTTCCCTACGAGCAGTACTTC
cdr3_aa: CASSQEETSGFPYEQYF

clone_size: -
d_call: TRBD1
j_call: TRBJ2-1
v_call: TRBV10-3
cdr3_length: 13
cdr3_nt: TGTGCCATCTCAGGACAGGGGGCCAATGAGCAGTTCTTC
cdr3_aa: CAISGQGANEQFF

clone_size: few
d_call: -
j_call: TRBJ1-4
v_call: TRBV3-1/TRBV3-2
cdr3_length: 15
cdr3_nt: TGTGCCAGCAGCCCACCTACTGGTTTTGATGAAAAACTGTTTTTT
cdr3_aa: CASSPPTGFDEKLFF

clone_size: -
d_call: TRBD2
j_call: TRBJ2-3
v_call: TRBV9
cdr3_length: 16
cdr3_nt: TGTGCCAGCAGCGTAGTAGCGGGAGGGCCGGCAGATACGCAGTATTTT
cdr3_aa: CASSVVAGGPADTQYF

clone_size: -
d_call: TRBD2
j_call: TRBJ2-7
v_call: TRBV15
cdr3_length: 13
cdr3_nt: TGTGCCACCAGCGCGGGCCCGGGGGGCGAGCAGTACTTC
cdr3_aa: CATSAGPGGEQYF

clone_size: -
d_call: TRBD2
j_call: TRBJ2-7
v_call: TRBV7-9
cdr3_length: 15
cdr3_nt: TGTGCCAGCAGCTCGGCTAGCGGGAGTTCCTACGAGCAGTACTTC
cdr3_aa: CASSSASGSSYEQYF

clone_size: -
d_call: -
j_call: TRBJ1-1
v_call: TRBV6-5
cdr3_length: 15
cdr3_nt: TGTGCCAGCAGGGAGGACAGCCGCAGGAACACTGAAGCTTTCTTT
cdr3_aa: CASREDSRRNTEAFF

clone_size: -
d_call: TRBD2
j_call: TRBJ2-7
v_call: TRBV9
cdr3_length: 17
cdr3_nt: TGTGCCAGCAGCCCTCGAACCCCAACGGGAGGGTGGTACGAGCAGTACTTC
cdr3_aa: CASSPRTPTGGWYEQYF

clone_size: -
d_call: TRBD1
j_call: TRBJ2-1
v_call: TRBV28
cdr3_length: 19
cdr3_nt: TGTGCCAGCGCTGACCGGGACAGGGGGTCACTAGTATTCCGAAATGAGCAGTTCTTC
cdr3_aa: CASADRDRGSLVFRNEQFF

clone_size: -
d_call: -
j_call: TRBJ2-1
v_call: TRBV28
cdr3_length: 13
cdr3_nt: TGTGCCAGCACTGAGACAGCTTACAATGAGCAGTTCTTC
cdr3_aa: CASTETAYNEQFF

clone_size: -
d_call: TRBD1
j_call: TRBJ2-1
v_call: TRBV5-1
cdr3_length: 15
cdr3_nt: TGCGCCAGCAGCCCACGGACAGGGCCCTACAATGAGCAGTTCTTC
cdr3_aa: CASSPRTGPYNEQFF

clone_size: -
d_call: TRBD2
j_call: TRBJ2-1
v_call: TRBV7-2
cdr3_length: 15
cdr3_nt: TGTGCCAGCAGCTCCCTAGCGGGCTCCTACAATGAGCAGTTCTTC
cdr3_aa: CASSSLAGSYNEQFF

clone_size: -
d_call: -
j_call: TRBJ2-7
v_call: TRBV11-3
cdr3_length: 14
cdr3_nt: TGTGCCAGCAGCCCGGTGGAGAGGTCCTACGAGCAGTACTTC
cdr3_aa: CASSPVERSYEQYF